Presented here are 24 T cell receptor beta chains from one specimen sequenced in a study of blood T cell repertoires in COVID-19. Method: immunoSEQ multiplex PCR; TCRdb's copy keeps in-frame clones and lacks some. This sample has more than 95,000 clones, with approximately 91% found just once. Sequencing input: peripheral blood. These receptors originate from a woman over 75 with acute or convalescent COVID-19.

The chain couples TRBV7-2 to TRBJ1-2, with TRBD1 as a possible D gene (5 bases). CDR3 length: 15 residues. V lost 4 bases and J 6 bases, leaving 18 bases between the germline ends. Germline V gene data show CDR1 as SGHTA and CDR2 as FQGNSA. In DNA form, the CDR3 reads TGTGCCAGCAGCTCTACAGGAACCTCGTCACATGGCTACACCTTC. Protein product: CASSSTGTSSHGYTF.

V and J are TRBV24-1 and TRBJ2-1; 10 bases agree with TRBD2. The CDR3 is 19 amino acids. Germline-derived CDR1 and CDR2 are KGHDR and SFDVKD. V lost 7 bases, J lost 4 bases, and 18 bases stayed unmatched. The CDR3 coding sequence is TGTGCCACCAGCGGTCTAGCGGGAGTTGGGATGGGGACTTACAATGAGCAGTTCTTC. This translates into CATSGLAGVGMGTYNEQFF.

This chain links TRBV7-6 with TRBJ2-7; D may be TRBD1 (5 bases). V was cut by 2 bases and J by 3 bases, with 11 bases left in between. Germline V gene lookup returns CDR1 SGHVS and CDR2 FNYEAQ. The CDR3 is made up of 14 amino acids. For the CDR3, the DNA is TGTGCCAGCAGCTTACAGGGTTCTGGCTACGAGCAGTACTTC. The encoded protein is CASSLQGSGYEQYF. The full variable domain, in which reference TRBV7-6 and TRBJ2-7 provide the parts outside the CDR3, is GAGVSQSPRYKVTKRGQDVALRCDPISGHVSLYWYRQALGQGPEFLTYFNYEAQQDKSGLPNDRFSAERPEGSISTLTIQRTEQRDSAMYRCASSLQGSGYEQYFGPGTRLTVT.

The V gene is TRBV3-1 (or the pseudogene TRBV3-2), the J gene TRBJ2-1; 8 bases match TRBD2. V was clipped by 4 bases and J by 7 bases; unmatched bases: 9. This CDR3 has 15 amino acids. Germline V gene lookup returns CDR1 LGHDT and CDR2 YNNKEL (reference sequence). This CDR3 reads CASSLASGGANEQFF. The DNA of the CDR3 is TGTGCCAGCAGCCTCGCCTCGGGAGGGGCAAATGAGCAGTTCTTC.

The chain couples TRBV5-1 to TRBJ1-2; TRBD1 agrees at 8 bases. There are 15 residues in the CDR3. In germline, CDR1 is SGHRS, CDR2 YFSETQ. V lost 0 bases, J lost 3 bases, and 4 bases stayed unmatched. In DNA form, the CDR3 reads TGCGCCAGCAGCTTGGATCAGGGGGCGTACTATGGCTACACCTTC. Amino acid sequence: CASSLDQGAYYGYTF. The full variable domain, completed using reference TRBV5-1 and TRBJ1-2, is KAGVTQTPRYLIKTRGQQVTLSCSPISGHRSVSWYQQTPGQGLQFLFEYFSETQRNKGNFPGRFSGRQFSNSRSEMNVSTLELGDSALYLCASSLDQGAYYGYTFGSGTRLTVV.

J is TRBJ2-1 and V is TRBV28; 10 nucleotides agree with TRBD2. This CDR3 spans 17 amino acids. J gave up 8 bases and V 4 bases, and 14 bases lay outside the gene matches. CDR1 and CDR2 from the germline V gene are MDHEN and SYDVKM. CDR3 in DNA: TGTGCCAGCAGTTCCACGGGAGCGGGAGGGCCAAGGGATGAGCAGTTCTTC. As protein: CASSSTGAGGPRDEQFF.

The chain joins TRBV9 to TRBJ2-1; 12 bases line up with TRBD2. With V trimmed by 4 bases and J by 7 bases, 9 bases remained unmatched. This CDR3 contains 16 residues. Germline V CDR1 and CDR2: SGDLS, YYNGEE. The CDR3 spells CASSLLAGGPRNEQFF. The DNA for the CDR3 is TGTGCCAGCAGCCTTCTAGCGGGAGGGCCGAGGAATGAGCAGTTCTTC.

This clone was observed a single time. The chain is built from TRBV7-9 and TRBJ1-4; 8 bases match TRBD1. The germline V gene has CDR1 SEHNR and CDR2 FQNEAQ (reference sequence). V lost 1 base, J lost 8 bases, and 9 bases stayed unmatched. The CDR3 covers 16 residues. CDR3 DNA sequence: TGTGCCAGCAGCTTAGACATGAGGACAGGGCCAGAAAAACTGTTTTTT. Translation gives CASSLDMRTGPEKLFF.

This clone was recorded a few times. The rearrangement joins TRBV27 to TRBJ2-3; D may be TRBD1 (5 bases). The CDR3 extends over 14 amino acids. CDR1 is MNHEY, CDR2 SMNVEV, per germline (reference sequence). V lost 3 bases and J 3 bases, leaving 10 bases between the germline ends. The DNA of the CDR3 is TGTGCCAGCAGTTTGGGCAGGGCAACAGATACGCAGTATTTT. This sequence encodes CASSLGRATDTQYF.

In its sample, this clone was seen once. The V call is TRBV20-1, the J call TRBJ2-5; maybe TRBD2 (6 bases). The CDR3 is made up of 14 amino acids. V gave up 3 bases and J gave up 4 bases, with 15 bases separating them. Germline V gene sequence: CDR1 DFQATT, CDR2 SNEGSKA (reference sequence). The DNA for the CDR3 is TGCAGTGCTAGTCTTTTAGCCGGGGGAGAGACCCAGTACTTC. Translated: CSASLLAGGETQYF.

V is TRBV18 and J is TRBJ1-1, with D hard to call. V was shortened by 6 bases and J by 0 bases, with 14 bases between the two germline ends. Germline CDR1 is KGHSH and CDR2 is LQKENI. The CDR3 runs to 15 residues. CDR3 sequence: CASSRRSELNTEAFF. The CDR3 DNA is TGTGCCAGCTCCCGGAGGTCAGAACTGAACACTGAAGCTTTCTTT.

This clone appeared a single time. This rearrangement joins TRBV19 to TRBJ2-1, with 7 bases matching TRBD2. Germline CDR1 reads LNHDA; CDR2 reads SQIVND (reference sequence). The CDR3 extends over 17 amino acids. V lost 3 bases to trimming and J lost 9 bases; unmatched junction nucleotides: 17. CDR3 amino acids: CASSIPGGSRERGEQFF. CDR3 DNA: TGTGCCAGTAGTATCCCCGGGGGATCGCGGGAGCGGGGTGAGCAGTTCTTC.

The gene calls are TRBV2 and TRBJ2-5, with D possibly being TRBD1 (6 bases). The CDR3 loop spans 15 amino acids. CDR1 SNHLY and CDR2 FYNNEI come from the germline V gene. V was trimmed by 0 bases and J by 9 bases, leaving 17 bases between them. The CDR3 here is CASSEAAQGLRAQYF. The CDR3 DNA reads TGTGCCAGCAGTGAAGCGGCACAGGGTCTTAGGGCCCAGTACTTC. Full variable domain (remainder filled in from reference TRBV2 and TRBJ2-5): EPEVTQTPSHQVTQMGQEVILRCVPISNHLYFYWYRQILGQKVEFLVSFYNNEISEKSEIFDDQFSVERPDGSNFTLKIRSTKLEDSAMYFCASSEAAQGLRAQYFGPGTRLLVL.

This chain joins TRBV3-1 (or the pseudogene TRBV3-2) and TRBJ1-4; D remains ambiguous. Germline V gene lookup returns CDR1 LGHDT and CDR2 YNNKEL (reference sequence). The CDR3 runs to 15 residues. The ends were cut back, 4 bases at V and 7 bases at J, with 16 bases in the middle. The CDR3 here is CASSLGLTAAEKLFF. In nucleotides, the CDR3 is TGTGCCAGCAGCCTCGGACTGACCGCGGCTGAAAAACTGTTTTTT.

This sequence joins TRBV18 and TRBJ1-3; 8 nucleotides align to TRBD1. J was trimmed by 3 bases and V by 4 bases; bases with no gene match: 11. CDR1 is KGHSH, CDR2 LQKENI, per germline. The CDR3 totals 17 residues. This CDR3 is CASSLQQGVSGGNTIYF. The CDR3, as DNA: TGTGCCAGCTCACTCCAACAGGGGGTCAGTGGTGGAAACACCATATATTTT. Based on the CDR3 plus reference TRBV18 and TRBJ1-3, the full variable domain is NAGVMQNPRHLVRRRGQEARLRCSPMKGHSHVYWYRQLPEEGLKFMVYLQKENIIDESGMPKERFSAEFPKEGPSILRIQQVVRGDSAAYFCASSLQQGVSGGNTIYFGEGSWLTVV.

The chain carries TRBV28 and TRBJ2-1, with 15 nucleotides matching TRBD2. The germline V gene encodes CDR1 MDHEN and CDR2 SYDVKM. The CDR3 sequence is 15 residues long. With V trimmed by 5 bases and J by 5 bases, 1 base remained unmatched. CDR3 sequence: CASSRTSGGDNEQFF. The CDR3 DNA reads TGTGCCAGCAGTCGGACTAGCGGGGGGGACAATGAGCAGTTCTTC.

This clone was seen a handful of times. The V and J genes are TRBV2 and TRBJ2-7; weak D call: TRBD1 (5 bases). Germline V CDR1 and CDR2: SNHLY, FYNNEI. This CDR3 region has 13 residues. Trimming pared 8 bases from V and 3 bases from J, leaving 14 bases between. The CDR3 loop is CASGRRTFYEQYF. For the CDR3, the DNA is TGTGCCAGCGGCCGAAGGACATTCTACGAGCAGTACTTC.

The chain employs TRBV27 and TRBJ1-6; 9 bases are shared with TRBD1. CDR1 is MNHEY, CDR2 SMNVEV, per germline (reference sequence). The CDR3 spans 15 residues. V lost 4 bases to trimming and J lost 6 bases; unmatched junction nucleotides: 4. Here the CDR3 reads CASSSSQGANSPLHF. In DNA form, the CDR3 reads TGTGCCAGCAGTTCATCACAGGGGGCTAATTCACCCCTCCACTTT.

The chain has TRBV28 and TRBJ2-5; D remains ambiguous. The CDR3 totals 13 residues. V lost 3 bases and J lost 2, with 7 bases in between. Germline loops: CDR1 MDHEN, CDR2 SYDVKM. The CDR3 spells CASSFLQQETQYF. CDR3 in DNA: TGTGCCAGCAGTTTCTTGCAGCAAGAGACCCAGTACTTC.

The CDR3 is CASSETRGTAEKGSPLHF. CDR3 DNA: TGTGCCAGCAGTGAAACCCGAGGGACAGCGGAAAAGGGTTCACCCCTCCACTTT. The genes are TRBV6-1 and TRBJ1-6; 7 bases fit TRBD1. The V gene's germline CDR1 is MNHNS and CDR2 SASEGT. The CDR3 has 18 amino acids. V lost 2 bases to trimming and J lost 9 bases; unmatched junction nucleotides: 16.

CDR3 protein: CASSTRQGRSGELFF. CDR3 coding DNA: TGCGCCAGCAGCACCCGACAGGGGAGGTCCGGGGAGCTGTTTTTT. V and J are TRBV5-1 and TRBJ2-2; 8 nucleotides match TRBD1. CDR1 and CDR2 (germline): SGHRS, YFSETQ. V shed 4 bases, J shed 6 bases, and the junction held 8 bases outside the gene matches. CDR3 length: 15 amino acids.

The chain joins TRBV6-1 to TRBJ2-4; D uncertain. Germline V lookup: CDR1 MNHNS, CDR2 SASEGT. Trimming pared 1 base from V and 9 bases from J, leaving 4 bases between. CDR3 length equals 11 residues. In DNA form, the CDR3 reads TGTGCCAGCAGTGAAGGGAGCATTCAGTACTTC. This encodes CASSEGSIQYF.

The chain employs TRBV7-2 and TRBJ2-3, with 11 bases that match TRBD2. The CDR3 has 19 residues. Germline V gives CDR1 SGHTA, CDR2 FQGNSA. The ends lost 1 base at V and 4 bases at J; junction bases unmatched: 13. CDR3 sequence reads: CASSLEIWISGGAADTQYF. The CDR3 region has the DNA TGTGCCAGCAGCTTAGAAATATGGATTAGCGGGGGGGCTGCAGATACGCAGTATTTT.

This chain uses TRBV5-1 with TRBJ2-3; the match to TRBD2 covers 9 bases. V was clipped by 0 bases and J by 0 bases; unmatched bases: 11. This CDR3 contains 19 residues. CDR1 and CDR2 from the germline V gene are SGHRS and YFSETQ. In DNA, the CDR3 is TGCGCCAGCAGCTTGGGTAGACTAGCGGAGGCGGATAGCACAGATACGCAGTATTTT. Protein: CASSLGRLAEADSTDTQYF.